These 18 T cell receptor beta chains share one sample of origin, sequenced in a study of radiation and T cells in renal cell carcinoma. The time point is: blood 4 weeks post-SBRT, at nephrectomy. Treatment specified: 15 Gy SBRT to primary tumor, nephrectomy 4 weeks later. Method: immunoSEQ multiplex PCR; TCRdb's copy keeps in-frame clones and lacks some. The sample has 150,000 or so clones; 88% are singletons. The sample consisted of blood, taken from a patient whose treatment included radiotherapy and nephrectomy. The receptors were gathered from a woman aged 45-65 years with renal cell carcinoma.

The genes are TRBV25-1 and TRBJ1-6; unclear D gene. Trimming removed 0 bases at V and 7 bases at J, with 10 bases between. CDR3 length equals 15 residues. Germline CDR1 reads MGHDK; CDR2 reads SYGVNS. The CDR3, as DNA: TGTGCCAGCAGTGAATATAGAGGCCAGAATTCACCCCTCCACTTT. Amino acids: CASSEYRGQNSPLHF.

Notes on this clone: One end of the junction does not line up with germline, which may come from a read error. The rearrangement uses TRBV7-8 and TRBJ2-3; 9 bases are shared with TRBD2. Germline lookup yields CDR1 SGHVS and CDR2 FQNEAQ. The length of the CDR3 is 17 residues. CDR3 protein: CASTLGGRRGGIDTQYF. The CDR3 bases are TGTGCCAGCACCTTAGGGGGACGGCGGGGGGGCATAGATACGCAGTATTTT.

This chain links TRBV30 with TRBJ2-3; the match to TRBD2 covers 7 bases. In germline, CDR1 is GTSNPN, CDR2 SVGIG (reference sequence). Losses at the gene ends were 5 bases for V and 3 bases for J; bases not matched to a gene: 8. The CDR3 is 14 amino acids. As DNA, the CDR3 is TGTGCCTGGGGTAGGGGAGGGAGTACAGATACGCAGTATTTT. This encodes CAWGRGGSTDTQYF.

This clone has a single count. The CDR3 protein is CASTGLAGDTQYF. CDR3 DNA: TGTGCCAGCACAGGGCTAGCAGGTGATACGCAGTATTTT. The chain combines TRBV2 with TRBJ2-3; D tentatively reads TRBD1 or TRBD2 (5 bases each). Germline values: CDR1 SNHLY, CDR2 FYNNEI. V lost 7 bases and J lost 6, with 14 bases in between. The CDR3 totals 13 residues.

This clone was picked up a small number of times. The CDR3 is CASSKVVSTEAFF. The CDR3 nucleotides read TGTGCCAGTAGTAAGGTTGTAAGCACTGAAGCTTTCTTT. The chain is built from TRBV19 and TRBJ1-1; no firm D call. CDR3 length: 13 amino acids. V dropped 4 bases and J dropped 4 bases, with 10 bases sitting between them. The germline gives CDR1 LNHDA, CDR2 SQIVND (reference sequence). The complete variable domain, with remaining parts taken from reference TRBV19 and TRBJ1-1, reads DGGITQSPKYLFRKEGQNVTLSCEQNLNHDAMYWYRQDPGQGLRLIYYSQIVNDFQKGDIAEGYSVSREKKESFPLTVTSAQKNPTAFYLCASSKVVSTEAFFGQGTRLTVV.

The V call is TRBV6-5, the J call TRBJ2-3, with D hard to call. Germline CDR1 MNHEY, CDR2 SVGAGI. V was shortened by 4 bases and J by 4 bases, with 12 bases between the two germline ends. This CDR3 spans 14 amino acids. CDR3 bases: TGTGCCAGCAGTTTCTCGGACGCCGCAGATACGCAGTATTTT. Amino acids: CASSFSDAADTQYF.

The gene calls are TRBV29-1 and TRBJ1-2, with TRBD1 as a possible D gene (5 bases). Per the germline V gene, CDR1 is SQVTM and CDR2 is ANQGSEA. The V gene lost 5 bases and the J gene lost 7 bases, with 20 bases spanning the gap. The CDR3 spans 14 residues. CDR3 residues: CSVLRDSDSGGYTF. The CDR3 DNA is TGCAGCGTTCTCCGGGACTCGGATTCGGGTGGCTACACCTTC.

The J gene is TRBJ2-1, the V gene TRBV5-8; 7 bases match TRBD2. CDR1 and CDR2 (germline): SGHTS, YDEGEE. V gave up 1 base and J gave up 6 bases; unmatched junction bases: 10. CDR3 length: 16 amino acids. Here the CDR3 DNA reads TGTGCCAGCAGCTTGTTTCGGGGGGACCCTCCCAATGAGCAGTTCTTC. Translating gives CASSLFRGDPPNEQFF.

The count of this clone is one. The CDR3 coding sequence is TGTGCCAGTAGTATGGGGGCTCTGGGAAATGAGCAGTTCTTC. Translation: CASSMGALGNEQFF. This chain connects TRBV19 to TRBJ2-1; maybe TRBD1 (6 bases). Trimming cost V 3 bases and J 7 bases, with 13 bases left between them. The germline V gene has CDR1 LNHDA and CDR2 SQIVND (reference sequence). This CDR3 region has 14 residues.

This clone was observed once. The rearrangement joins TRBV5-4 to TRBJ2-1, with D maybe TRBD2 (6 bases). Trimming pared 2 bases from V and 5 bases from J, leaving 14 bases between. The germline gives CDR1 SGHNT, CDR2 YYREEE (reference sequence). The CDR3 totals 15 residues. CDR3 sequence (DNA): TGTGCCAGCAGCTTCGGACTACTATCAAACAATGAGCAGTTCTTC. Translated: CASSFGLLSNNEQFF.

Note on this clone: A read error may account for a junction end that differs from germline. The V gene is TRBV7-7, the J gene TRBJ2-3, with 9 bases matching TRBD1. The germline CDR1 and CDR2 sequences are SSHAT and FNYEAQ (reference sequence). This CDR3 is built from 15 residues. The CDR3 sequence is CASSSDRGSTDTQYF. The DNA for the CDR3 is TGTGCTAGCAGTTCTGACAGGGGGAGCACAGATACGCAGTATTTT.

V gene TRBV7-9 combines with J gene TRBJ1-6; 8 bases agree with TRBD1. CDR3 size: 15 residues. Germline CDR1 reads SEHNR; CDR2 reads FQNEAQ (reference sequence). The V gene end was trimmed by 4 bases and the J gene end by 7 bases; junction bases not matched to a gene: 6. The CDR3 DNA reads as TGTGCCAGCAGCTCTTCAGGGGGCTGGAATTCACCCCTCCACTTT. This translates into CASSSSGGWNSPLHF.

The V gene is TRBV18, the J gene TRBJ2-7; possibly TRBD2 for D (7 bases). V lost 4 bases and J 9 bases, leaving 16 bases between the germline ends. The CDR3 sequence is 13 residues long. Looked up from germline, CDR1 is KGHSH and CDR2 is LQKENI. CDR3 DNA: TGTGCCAGCTCACTTGCCGGGGAGGGGGTGCAGTACTTC. This encodes CASSLAGEGVQYF.

The chain carries TRBV19 and TRBJ1-1, with 9 bases identical to TRBD1. This CDR3 region has 17 residues. V lost 7 bases to trimming and J lost 2 bases; unmatched junction nucleotides: 14. Germline values: CDR1 LNHDA, CDR2 SQIVND (reference sequence). Here the CDR3 reads CASIFSQGAIGNTEAFF. The CDR3 DNA reads as TGTGCCAGTATTTTCTCACAGGGGGCAATAGGAAACACTGAAGCTTTCTTT. The whole variable domain, filled in from reference TRBV19 and TRBJ1-1, reads DGGITQSPKYLFRKEGQNVTLSCEQNLNHDAMYWYRQDPGQGLRLIYYSQIVNDFQKGDIAEGYSVSREKKESFPLTVTSAQKNPTAFYLCASIFSQGAIGNTEAFFGQGTRLTVV.

The chain joins TRBV18 to TRBJ2-5, with 9 positions matching TRBD1. Per the germline V gene, CDR1 is KGHSH and CDR2 is LQKENI. V shed 5 bases, J shed 3 bases, and the junction held 4 bases outside the gene matches. This CDR3 comprises 14 residues. In DNA, the CDR3 is TGTGCCAGCTCATCCCGGACAGGGGAAGAGACCCAGTACTTC. This gives the protein CASSSRTGEETQYF.

V and J are TRBV7-9 and TRBJ1-6; D may be TRBD1 (6 bases). V dropped 5 bases and J dropped 7 bases, with 21 bases sitting between them. CDR1 is SEHNR, CDR2 FQNEAQ, per germline (reference sequence). This CDR3 spans 17 amino acids. CDR3: CASSTETGLSWNSPLHF. The DNA for the CDR3 is TGTGCCAGCAGCACCGAGACAGGTTTGTCGTGGAATTCACCCCTCCACTTT. Using reference TRBV7-9 and TRBJ1-6 for the parts outside the CDR3, the full variable domain is DTGVSQNPRHKITKRGQNVTFRCDPISEHNRLYWYRQTLGQGPEFLTYFQNEAQLEKSRLLSDRFSAERPKGSFSTLEIQRTEQGDSAMYLCASSTETGLSWNSPLHFGNGTRLTVT.

The chain combines TRBV7-9 with TRBJ2-3; 7 positions agree with TRBD2. Germline CDR1 SEHNR, CDR2 FQNEAQ (reference sequence). The V and J ends lost 5 bases and 2 bases, in that order; junction bases with no gene match: 10. CDR3 length: 16 amino acids. The CDR3 region is CASSRGGGTTTDTQYF. The CDR3 DNA reads as TGTGCCAGCAGCCGTGGGGGGGGGACCACCACAGATACGCAGTATTTT.

The chain recombines TRBV4-1 with TRBJ1-1, with D unresolved. Trimming cost V 4 bases and J 9 bases, with 18 bases left between them. Germline V CDR1 and CDR2: MGHRA, YSYEKL. The CDR3 runs to 14 residues. CDR3 coding DNA: TGCGCCAGCAGCCTTTCTGGACCAGACGTGAAAGCTTTCTTT. Amino acids: CASSLSGPDVKAFF.